What follows are 29 T cell receptor beta chains derived from one specimen sequenced in a study of T cells after somatic rescue of genetic block. TCRdb's table, derived via immunoSEQ multiplex PCR, lists solely in-frame clones and lacks some. The data show roughly 15,000 clones, with roughly two thirds seen just once and 14% held by the top ten. Sequenced: peripheral blood mononuclear cells (PBMCs). These receptors were obtained from a boy aged 5-17 years.

This clone was seen more than once but under ten times. The V call is TRBV6-1, the J call TRBJ2-7, with 10 bases identical to TRBD1. There are 15 residues in the CDR3. Germline assignment: CDR1 MNHNS and CDR2 SASEGT. The junction had 3 bases not matched to a gene; V was cut back by 1 base and J by 3 bases. CDR3 in DNA: TGTGCCAGCAGTGAAGGACAGGGGGCCTTCTACGAGCAGTACTTC. Protein sequence: CASSEGQGAFYEQYF.

The gene calls are TRBV16 and TRBJ2-7, with D uncertain. The V gene's germline CDR1 is KGHSY and CDR2 FQNENV. Trimming removed 4 bases from V and 1 base from J, with 5 bases in between. The length of the CDR3 is 12 residues. CDR3 protein: CASSRGSYEQYF. Written as DNA, the CDR3 is TGTGCCAGCAGCCGGGGATCCTACGAGCAGTACTTC. The variable domain in full, with the rest retrieved from reference TRBV16 and TRBJ2-7, is GEEVAQTPKHLVRGEGQKAKLYCAPIKGHSYVFWYQQVLKNEFKFLISFQNENVFDETGMPKERFSAKCLPNSPCSLEIQATKLEDSAVYFCASSRGSYEQYFGPGTRLTVT.

The rearrangement joins TRBV15 to TRBJ1-5; no reliable D call. Germline assignment: CDR1 LNHNV and CDR2 YYDKDF (reference sequence). This CDR3 spans 15 amino acids. Trimming stripped 3 bases from V and 0 bases from J, with 9 bases between. CDR3 bases: TGTGCCACCAGCAGGGAAGATAATAGCAATCAGCCCCAGCATTTT. As protein: CATSREDNSNQPQHF.

In its sample, this clone ranks as medium-sized. The chain links TRBV7-9 to TRBJ2-1; D unresolved. The V gene's germline CDR1 is SEHNR and CDR2 FQNEAQ (reference sequence). The CDR3 loop spans 15 amino acids. Trimming shortened V by 1 base and J by 0 bases, and 7 bases separated the two germline ends. As DNA, the CDR3 is TGTGCCAGCAGCTTAGACTGGGGCTCCTACAATGAGCAGTTCTTC. This gives the protein CASSLDWGSYNEQFF. The whole variable domain, filled in from reference TRBV7-9 and TRBJ2-1, reads DTGVSQNPRHKITKRGQNVTFRCDPISEHNRLYWYRQTLGQGPEFLTYFQNEAQLEKSRLLSDRFSAERPKGSFSTLEIQRTEQGDSAMYLCASSLDWGSYNEQFFGPGTRLTVL.

A few counts support this clone. The rearrangement links TRBV7-2 to TRBJ2-7; tentatively, D is TRBD1 or TRBD2 (5 bases each). V was cut by 5 bases and J by 8 bases, with 16 bases left in between. This CDR3 contains 13 residues. From germline, CDR1 is SGHTA and CDR2 FQGNSA. CDR3 protein: CASSTLPTGQQYF. CDR3 nucleotide sequence: TGTGCCAGCAGCACCTTACCTACGGGACAGCAGTACTTC.

There are a few counts of this clone. V is TRBV6-5 and J is TRBJ1-4, with 7 bases that match TRBD1. CDR1 and CDR2 from the germline V gene are MNHEY and SVGAGI. There are 14 residues in the CDR3. Germline trimming cut 5 bases from V and 7 bases from J; bases unmatched to any gene: 7. The CDR3 is CASSPVRDSEKLFF. As DNA, the CDR3 is TGTGCCAGCAGTCCCGTCCGGGACAGTGAAAAACTGTTTTTT.

The chain is built from TRBV29-1 and TRBJ1-2, with 10 bases aligning to TRBD1. V shed 3 bases and J 3 bases; nucleotides not matched to a gene: 10. Per the germline V gene, CDR1 is SQVTM and CDR2 is ANQGSEA. The length of the CDR3 is 16 residues. This CDR3 is CSVDPSPGQGYYGYTF. The CDR3 DNA is TGCAGCGTTGATCCTTCCCCGGGACAGGGGTACTATGGCTACACCTTC.

This chain links TRBV11-3 with TRBJ2-2; 12 nucleotides match TRBD2. CDR1 is SGHNT and CDR2 is YENEEA in the germline V gene. CDR3 length: 16 amino acids. Losses at the gene ends were 5 bases for V and 7 bases for J; bases not matched to a gene: 8. The CDR3 DNA is TGTGCCAGCAGCAGCCAACTAGCGGGAGGCGGCGGGGAGCTGTTTTTT. It encodes CASSSQLAGGGGELFF.

The chain carries TRBV10-1 and TRBJ2-2; no firm D call. This CDR3 has 15 residues. With 0 bases removed from V and 5 bases from J, the gap between germline ends came to 10 bases. Germline values: CDR1 WNHNN, CDR2 SYGVQD (reference sequence). CDR3 DNA: TGCGCCAGCAGTGAGTCGAGGTCTCGGACCGGGGAGCTGTTTTTT. It codes for CASSESRSRTGELFF.

This rearrangement joins TRBV30 to TRBJ2-7; D gene ambiguous. Between the trimmed V and J ends, which lost 0 bases and 10 bases, there was a span of 16 bases. The CDR3 consists of 13 residues. Germline V lookup: CDR1 GTSNPN, CDR2 SVGIG (reference sequence). The CDR3 region is CAWSVNHPSPQYF. The CDR3 DNA reads as TGTGCCTGGAGTGTAAACCATCCTAGTCCCCAGTACTTC.

The J gene is TRBJ2-7, the V gene TRBV5-1; 9 positions agree with TRBD1. This CDR3 has 16 amino acids. Trimming removed 0 bases from V and 6 bases from J; junction bases left unmatched: 10. The germline gives CDR1 SGHRS, CDR2 YFSETQ. The CDR3 loop is CASSLDAGTGSREQYF. CDR3 nucleotides: TGCGCCAGCAGCTTGGACGCCGGGACAGGGTCACGCGAGCAGTACTTC.

The gene calls are TRBV7-2 and TRBJ2-5; D is undetermined. V was clipped by 5 bases and J by 4 bases, with 11 bases between them. Germline V gene lookup returns CDR1 SGHTA and CDR2 FQGNSA. This CDR3 contains 13 residues. The CDR3 sequence is CASSPRWVETQYF. CDR3 DNA: TGTGCCAGCAGCCCCCGATGGGTAGAGACCCAGTACTTC.

This chain joins TRBV11-3 and TRBJ2-5; D uncertain. V was cut by 1 base and J by 5 bases, with 8 bases left in between. The CDR3 has 13 residues. CDR1 and CDR2 from the germline V gene are SGHNT and YENEEA. The CDR3 nucleotides read TGTGCCAGCAGCTTAGTTGGTACGGAGACCCAGTACTTC. As protein: CASSLVGTETQYF.

This clone appeared once. The rearrangement links TRBV2 to TRBJ2-2; TRBD1 matches at 7 bases. Germline CDR1 reads SNHLY; CDR2 reads FYNNEI. CDR3 length: 13 amino acids. Trimming took 8 bases from V and 6 from J; bases not matched to a gene: 6. The CDR3 DNA reads as TGTGCCAGCGGAGTAGGGGGCGCCGGGGAGCTGTTTTTT. Translating it yields CASGVGGAGELFF.

This clone was picked up one time. The rearrangement uses TRBV14 and TRBJ2-2, with TRBD2 matching 9 bases. In germline, CDR1 is SGHDN, CDR2 FVKESK. This CDR3 region has 16 residues. V gave up 4 bases and J gave up 7 bases; unmatched junction bases: 10. This CDR3 reads CASSPLGAGGFGELFF. The CDR3 region has the DNA TGTGCCAGCAGCCCCCTGGGAGCGGGAGGTTTCGGGGAGCTGTTTTTT. The variable domain in full, completed from reference TRBV14 and TRBJ2-2, reads EAGVTQFPSHSVIEKGQTVTLRCDPISGHDNLYWYRRVMGKEIKFLLHFVKESKQDESGMPNNRFLAERTGGTYSTLKVQPAELEDSGVYFCASSPLGAGGFGELFFGEGSRLTVL.

This clone has more than one count but fewer than ten. This chain joins TRBV30 and TRBJ2-1; TRBD2 agrees at 9 bases. The V segment lost 3 bases and the J segment 7 bases; nucleotides outside the gene matches: 7. There are 14 residues in the CDR3. Germline-derived CDR1 and CDR2 are GTSNPN and SVGIG (reference sequence). CDR3 sequence: CAWSPGLASNEQFF. The CDR3 nucleotides read TGTGCCTGGAGCCCGGGACTAGCTTCAAATGAGCAGTTCTTC.

The chain links TRBV6-5 to TRBJ1-2; D unresolved. This CDR3 comprises 13 residues. CDR1 is MNHEY and CDR2 is SVGAGI in the germline V gene. V was cut by 6 bases and J by 4 bases, with 12 bases left in between. The CDR3 DNA reads TGTGCCAGCAGACCCGACCGTTTCTATGGCTACACCTTC. Its protein is CASRPDRFYGYTF.

The chain uses TRBV19 and TRBJ2-3; 8 bases agree with TRBD2. The CDR3 is 16 residues long. V dropped 4 bases and J dropped 2; count of bases not matched to a gene: 8. Germline assignment: CDR1 LNHDA and CDR2 SQIVND (reference sequence). In nucleotides, the CDR3 is TGTGCCAGTAGTAATACAGCGGGGGTACTCACAGATACGCAGTATTTT. Translation: CASSNTAGVLTDTQYF.

This clone has only one observation. The chain has TRBV2 and TRBJ1-3, with D tentatively TRBD1 (5 bases). This CDR3 region has 12 residues. Germline V gene sequence: CDR1 SNHLY, CDR2 FYNNEI. Trimming took 7 bases from V and 11 from J, leaving 15 bases between them. In DNA, the CDR3 is TGTGCCAGCATGGGGGATATTCGCTCCATATATTTT. As protein: CASMGDIRSIYF.

The chain uses TRBV5-1 and TRBJ1-3; D gene unclear. V lost 0 bases, J lost 4 bases, and 2 bases lay in between. The CDR3 consists of 12 residues. Germline V gene sequence: CDR1 SGHRS, CDR2 YFSETQ. This chain's CDR3 is CASSLEGNTIYF. Written as DNA, the CDR3 is TGCGCCAGCAGCTTGGAGGGAAACACCATATATTTT.

This clone showed up just a few times. This sequence joins TRBV30 and TRBJ1-5, with a possible D match to TRBD1 (5 bases). V lost 3 bases, J lost 6 bases, and 12 bases lay in between. Germline V CDR1 and CDR2: GTSNPN, SVGIG (reference sequence). The CDR3 spans 13 residues. The DNA of the CDR3 is TGTGCCTGGAGCCCAGGGATGGGTCAGCCCCAGCATTTT. Protein product: CAWSPGMGQPQHF.

The genes are TRBV27 and TRBJ2-6; a weak D match, TRBD1 (5 bases). Trimming pared 2 bases from V and 0 bases from J, leaving 8 bases between. Germline CDR1 MNHEY, CDR2 SMNVEV (reference sequence). The CDR3 is 16 amino acids. The CDR3: CASSLKGSSGANVLTF. DNA for the CDR3: TGTGCCAGCAGTTTAAAGGGGTCCTCTGGGGCCAACGTCCTGACTTTC.

This chain joins TRBV15 and TRBJ1-2; weak D call: TRBD1 (5 bases). The CDR3 loop spans 16 amino acids. The germline CDR1 and CDR2 sequences are LNHNV and YYDKDF (reference sequence). Trimming removed 1 base from V and 4 bases from J, with 16 bases in between. The CDR3 loop reads CATSRVRGATSYGYTF. For the CDR3, the DNA is TGTGCCACCAGCAGAGTGCGCGGGGCGACTAGCTATGGCTACACCTTC.

The chain joins TRBV13 to TRBJ2-5; 8 nucleotides match TRBD2. This CDR3 contains 17 residues. The V and J ends lost 4 bases and 2 bases, in that order; junction bases with no gene match: 12. Looked up from germline, CDR1 is PRHDT and CDR2 is FYEKMQ (reference sequence). The CDR3 here is CASSSGIAGRRQETQYF. The CDR3, as DNA: TGTGCCAGCAGCTCCGGTATAGCGGGAAGGAGGCAAGAGACCCAGTACTTC.

The V and J genes are TRBV9 and TRBJ1-5; no clear D gene. The CDR3 extends over 15 amino acids. The germline CDR1 and CDR2 sequences are SGDLS and YYNGEE. V was cut by 0 bases and J by 4 bases, with 11 bases left in between. CDR3 region: CASSVGVLGNQPQHF. CDR3 DNA sequence: TGTGCCAGCAGCGTAGGCGTATTAGGAAATCAGCCCCAGCATTTT.

The chain joins TRBV15 to TRBJ2-6, with D uncertain. CDR1 and CDR2 (germline): LNHNV, YYDKDF (reference sequence). Trimming pared 4 bases from V and 2 bases from J, leaving 15 bases between. This CDR3 is 17 amino acids long. The CDR3 loop reads CATSTTTVGTGANVLTF. The CDR3 coding sequence is TGTGCCACCAGCACCACAACCGTGGGAACTGGGGCCAACGTCCTGACTTTC. Combining the CDR3 with reference TRBV15 and TRBJ2-6 gives the whole variable domain DAMVIQNPRYQVTQFGKPVTLSCSQTLNHNVMYWYQQKSSQAPKLLFHYYDKDFNNEADTPDNFQSRRPNTSFCFLDIRSPGLGDTAMYLCATSTTTVGTGANVLTFGAGSRLTVL.

The gene calls are TRBV5-6 and TRBJ2-7; no clear D. Trimming took off 3 bases at V and 9 bases at J, with 16 bases between the two ends. Looked up from germline, CDR1 is SGHDT and CDR2 is YYEEEE. The CDR3 spans 13 residues. The chain's CDR3 is CASSSGPATVQYF. In nucleotides, the CDR3 is TGTGCCAGCAGCTCCGGGCCAGCAACCGTGCAGTACTTC.

CDR3 in DNA: TGTGCCACTCGGGACACCCTATATGGCTACACCTTC. This codes for CATRDTLYGYTF. V and J are TRBV28 and TRBJ1-2; TRBD1 might be the D (6 bases). V gave up 10 bases and J gave up 5 bases, with 14 bases separating them. The CDR3 has 12 residues. CDR1 MDHEN and CDR2 SYDVKM come from the germline V gene.

This clone came up a few times. The CDR3 DNA sequence: TGTGCCAGCAACCTCCCGGGGAACTTCTATGGCTACACCTTC. It is translated as CASNLPGNFYGYTF. The chain recombines TRBV6-5 with TRBJ1-2; D unresolved. Germline V gives CDR1 MNHEY, CDR2 SVGAGI. The ends were cut back, 7 bases at V and 4 bases at J, with 16 bases in the middle. The CDR3 runs to 14 residues.